The following is a TCR beta chain sequence with its context. Antigen: not known. Data came from immunoSEQ multiplex PCR; TCRdb stores just in-frame clones and leaves some out. Among 35,000 to 40,000 clones listed, about 84% were seen once. The record originates from a study of lymphopenia after photon versus proton radiotherapy. This CDR3 has 12 residues. The germline gives CDR1 WSHSY, CDR2 SAAADI. V was trimmed by 1 base and J by 1 base, leaving 2 bases between them. Study-level results: Photon-treated patients lost naive T cells and TCR diversity; proton-treated stayed stable. Only patients who died were analyzed for survival; proton advantage is unproven.

Sequenced here: peripheral blood, sampled from a patient treated with photon-based radiotherapy. The V call is TRBV10-2, the J call TRBJ2-7; D not resolved. The receptor's source is a man aged 45 to 65 with gastric cancer. CDR3 loop: CASSEYSYEQYF. The CDR3, as DNA: TGCGCCAGCAGTGAGTATTCCTACGAGCAGTACTTC.